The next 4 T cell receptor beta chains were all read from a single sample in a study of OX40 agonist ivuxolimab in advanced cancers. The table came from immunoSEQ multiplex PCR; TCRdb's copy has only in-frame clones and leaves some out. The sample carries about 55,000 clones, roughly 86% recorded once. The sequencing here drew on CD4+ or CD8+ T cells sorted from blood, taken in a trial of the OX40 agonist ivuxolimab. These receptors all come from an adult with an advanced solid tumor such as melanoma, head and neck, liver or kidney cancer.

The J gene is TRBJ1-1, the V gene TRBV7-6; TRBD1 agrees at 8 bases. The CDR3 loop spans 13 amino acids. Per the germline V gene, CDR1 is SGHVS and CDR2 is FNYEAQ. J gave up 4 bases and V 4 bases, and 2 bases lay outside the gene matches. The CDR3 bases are TGTGCCAGCAGCTCGACAGGGGCCACTGAAGCTTTCTTT. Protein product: CASSSTGATEAFF. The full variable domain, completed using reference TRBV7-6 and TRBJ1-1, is GAGVSQSPRYKVTKRGQDVALRCDPISGHVSLYWYRQALGQGPEFLTYFNYEAQQDKSGLPNDRFSAERPEGSISTLTIQRTEQRDSAMYRCASSSTGATEAFFGQGTRLTVV.

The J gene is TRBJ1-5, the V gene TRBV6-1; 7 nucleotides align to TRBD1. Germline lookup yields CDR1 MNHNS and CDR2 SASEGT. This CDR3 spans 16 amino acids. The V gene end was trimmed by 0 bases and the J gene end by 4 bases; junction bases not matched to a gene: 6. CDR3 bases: TGTGCCAGCAGTGAAGCCTGGAGACAGGGTAATCAGCCCCAGCATTTT. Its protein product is CASSEAWRQGNQPQHF.

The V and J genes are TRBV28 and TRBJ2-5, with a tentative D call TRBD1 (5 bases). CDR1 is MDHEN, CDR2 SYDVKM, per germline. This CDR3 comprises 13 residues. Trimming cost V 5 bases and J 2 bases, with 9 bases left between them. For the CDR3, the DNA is TGTGCCAGCAGTGGGGCAGATCAAGAGACCCAGTACTTC. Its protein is CASSGADQETQYF.

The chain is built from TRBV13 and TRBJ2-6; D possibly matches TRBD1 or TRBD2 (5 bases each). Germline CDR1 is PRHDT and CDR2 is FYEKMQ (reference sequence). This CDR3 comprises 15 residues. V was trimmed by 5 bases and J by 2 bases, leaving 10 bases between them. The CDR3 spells CASSERGPGANVLTF. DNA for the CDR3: TGTGCCAGCAGCGAACGGGGCCCTGGGGCCAACGTCCTGACTTTC.